This is a list of T cell receptor beta chains from one sample in a study of blood T cells in healthy people across ages. TCRdb processed the 5' RACE reads anew with MiXCR; each CDR3 protein has one entry. The sample holds about 1.1 million distinct CDR3 sequences, around two fifths seen once. Sequenced material: blood. These receptors were taken from a man between 18 and 35 years old in good health. CDR3s include the opening cysteine and the closing phenylalanine or tryptophan. D genes are given only for firm matches. Clone size is stated in some rows and not others, as once, few, many or a class when expanded.

CDR3 | DNA | D | V | size | J
CASSLSRGLIETQYF | TGTGCCAGCAGTTTGTCCCGGGGGCTTATAGAGACCCAGTACTTC | - | TRBV12-3/TRBV12-4 | - | TRBJ2-5
CASSSTGSYSGANVLTF | TGTGCCAGCAGCTCGACTGGTTCCTACTCTGGGGCCAACGTCCTGACTTTC | - | TRBV5-6 | - | TRBJ2-6
CSARTGYVDQPQHF | TGCAGTGCTCGGACAGGGTACGTGGATCAGCCCCAGCATTTT | TRBD1 | TRBV20-1 | - | TRBJ1-5
CSVGTGGFEGTQYF | TGCAGCGTTGGGACGGGCGGGTTTGAAGGTACGCAGTATTTT | - | TRBV29-1 | - | TRBJ2-3
CASSQEVTETNYGYTF | TGTGCCAGCAGCCAAGAGGTGACAGAAACTAACTATGGCTACACCTTC | - | TRBV4-2 | few | TRBJ1-2
CATSRSWGEGQPQHF | TGTGCCACCAGCAGATCCTGGGGGGAAGGTCAGCCCCAGCATTTT | - | TRBV15 | - | TRBJ1-5
CASSYSLGGGQPQHF | TGTGCCAGCAGTTACTCTCTGGGGGGGGGTCAGCCCCAGCATTTT | - | TRBV6-5 | - | TRBJ1-5
CASSFTPGLRTDTQYF | TGTGCCAGCAGTTTCACACCGGGACTGCGCACAGATACGCAGTATTTT | - | TRBV12-3/TRBV12-4 | few | TRBJ2-3
CASSLEAGAYEQYF | TGCGCCAGCAGCTTGGAAGCAGGAGCATACGAGCAGTACTTC | - | TRBV5-1 | few | TRBJ2-7
CASSSGTSGDFYNEQFF | TGCGCCAGCAGCTCCGGGACTAGCGGGGACTTCTACAATGAGCAGTTCTTC | TRBD2 | TRBV5-1 | few | TRBJ2-1
CASSQEPQGLGTGELFF | TGTGCCAGCAGTCAAGAACCACAGGGGTTAGGCACCGGGGAGCTGTTTTTT | TRBD1 | TRBV12-3/TRBV12-4 | few | TRBJ2-2
CASSANRDRGRTEAFF | TGTGCCAGCAGCGCCAACCGGGACAGGGGGCGCACTGAAGCTTTCTTT | TRBD1 | TRBV9 | - | TRBJ1-1